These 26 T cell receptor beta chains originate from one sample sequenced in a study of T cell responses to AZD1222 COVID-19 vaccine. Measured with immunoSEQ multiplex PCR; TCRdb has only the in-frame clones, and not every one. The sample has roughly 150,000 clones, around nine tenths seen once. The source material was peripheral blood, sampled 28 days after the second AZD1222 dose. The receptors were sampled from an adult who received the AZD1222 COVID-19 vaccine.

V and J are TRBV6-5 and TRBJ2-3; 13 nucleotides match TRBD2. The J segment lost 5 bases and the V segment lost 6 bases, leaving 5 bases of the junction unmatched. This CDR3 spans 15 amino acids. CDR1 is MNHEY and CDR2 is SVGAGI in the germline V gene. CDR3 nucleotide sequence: TGTGCCAGCAGAACTAGCGGGAGGGCCTTAGATACGCAGTATTTT. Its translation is CASRTSGRALDTQYF.

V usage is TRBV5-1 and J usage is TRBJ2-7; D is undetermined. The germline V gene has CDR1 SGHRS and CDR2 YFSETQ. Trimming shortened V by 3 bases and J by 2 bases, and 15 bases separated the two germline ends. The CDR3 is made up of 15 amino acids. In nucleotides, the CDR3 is TGCGCCAGCAGCTCTTCAGTGGCCCTTACCTACGAGCAGTACTTC. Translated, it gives CASSSSVALTYEQYF.

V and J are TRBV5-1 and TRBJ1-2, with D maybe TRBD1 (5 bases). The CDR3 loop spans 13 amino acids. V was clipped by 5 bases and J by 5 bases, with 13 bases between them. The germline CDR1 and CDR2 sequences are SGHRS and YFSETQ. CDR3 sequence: CASRFWQGYGYTF. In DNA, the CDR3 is TGCGCCAGCAGGTTCTGGCAGGGTTATGGCTACACCTTC.

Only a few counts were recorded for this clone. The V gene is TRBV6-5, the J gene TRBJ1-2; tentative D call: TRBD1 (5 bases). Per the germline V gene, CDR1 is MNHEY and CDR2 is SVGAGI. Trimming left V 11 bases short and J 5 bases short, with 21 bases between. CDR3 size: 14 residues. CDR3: CAGSLGEARYGYTF. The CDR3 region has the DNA TGTGCCGGCTCGCTGGGGGAGGCGCGTTATGGCTACACCTTC.

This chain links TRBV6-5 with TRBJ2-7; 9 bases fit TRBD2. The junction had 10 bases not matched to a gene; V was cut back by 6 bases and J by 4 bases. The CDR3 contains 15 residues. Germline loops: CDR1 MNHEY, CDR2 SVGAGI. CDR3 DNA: TGTGCCAGCAGAGGGGCCCATAGCGGGAGTTACGAGCAGTACTTC. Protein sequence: CASRGAHSGSYEQYF.

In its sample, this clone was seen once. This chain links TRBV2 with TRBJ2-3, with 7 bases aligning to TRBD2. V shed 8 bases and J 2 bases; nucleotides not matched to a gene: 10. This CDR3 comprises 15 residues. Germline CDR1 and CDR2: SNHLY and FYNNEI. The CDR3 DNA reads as TGTGCCAGCGAACCAGCGGGATCCTTCACAGATACGCAGTATTTT. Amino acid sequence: CASEPAGSFTDTQYF.

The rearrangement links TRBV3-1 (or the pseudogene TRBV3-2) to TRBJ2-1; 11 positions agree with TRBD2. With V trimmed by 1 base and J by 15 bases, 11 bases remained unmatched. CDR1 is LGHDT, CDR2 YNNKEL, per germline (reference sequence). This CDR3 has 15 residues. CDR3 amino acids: CASSQGLAGGPIPFF. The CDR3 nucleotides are TGTGCCAGCAGCCAAGGGTTAGCGGGAGGGCCAATACCGTTCTTC.

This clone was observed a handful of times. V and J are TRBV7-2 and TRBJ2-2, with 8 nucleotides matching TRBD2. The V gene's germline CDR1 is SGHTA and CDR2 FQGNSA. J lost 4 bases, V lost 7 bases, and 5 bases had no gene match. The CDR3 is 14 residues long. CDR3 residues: CASTAAGGTGELFF. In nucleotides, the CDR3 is TGTGCCAGCACTGCGGCGGGGGGCACCGGGGAGCTGTTTTTT.

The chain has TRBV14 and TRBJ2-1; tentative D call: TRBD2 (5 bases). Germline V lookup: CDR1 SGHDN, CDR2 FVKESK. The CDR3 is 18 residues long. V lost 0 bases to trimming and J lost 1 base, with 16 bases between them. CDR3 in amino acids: CASSQESLIGRSYNEQFF. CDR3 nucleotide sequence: TGTGCCAGCAGCCAAGAATCCCTCATTGGGAGATCCTACAATGAGCAGTTCTTC.

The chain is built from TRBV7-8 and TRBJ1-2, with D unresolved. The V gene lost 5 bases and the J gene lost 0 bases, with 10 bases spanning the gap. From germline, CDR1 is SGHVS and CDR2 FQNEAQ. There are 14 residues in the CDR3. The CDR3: CASSRQETNYGYTF. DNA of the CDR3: TGTGCCAGCAGCCGCCAGGAGACTAACTATGGCTACACCTTC.

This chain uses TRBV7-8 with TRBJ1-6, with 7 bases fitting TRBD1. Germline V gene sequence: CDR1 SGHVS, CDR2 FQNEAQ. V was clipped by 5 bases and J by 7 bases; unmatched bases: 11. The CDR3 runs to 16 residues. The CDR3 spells CASSPNPGGVNSPLHF. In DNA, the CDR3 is TGTGCCAGCAGCCCTAACCCAGGGGGAGTCAATTCACCCCTCCACTTT.

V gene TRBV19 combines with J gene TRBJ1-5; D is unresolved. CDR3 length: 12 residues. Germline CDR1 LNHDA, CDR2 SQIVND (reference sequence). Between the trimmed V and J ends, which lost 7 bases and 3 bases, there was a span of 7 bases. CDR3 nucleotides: TGTGCCAGTACCCGCCCCAATCAGCCCCAGCATTTT. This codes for CASTRPNQPQHF.

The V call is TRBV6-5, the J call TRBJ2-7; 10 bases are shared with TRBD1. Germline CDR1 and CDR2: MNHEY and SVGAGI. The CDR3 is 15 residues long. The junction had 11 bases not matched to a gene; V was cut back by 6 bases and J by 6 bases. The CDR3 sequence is CASSSTGQGFGEQYF. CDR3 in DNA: TGTGCCAGCAGCTCCACGGGACAGGGGTTTGGCGAGCAGTACTTC.

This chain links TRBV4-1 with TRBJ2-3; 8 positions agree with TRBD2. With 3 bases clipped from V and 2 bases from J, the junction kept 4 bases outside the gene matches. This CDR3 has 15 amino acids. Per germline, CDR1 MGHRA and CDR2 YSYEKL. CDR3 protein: CASSQLAGPTDTQYF. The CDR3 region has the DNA TGCGCCAGCAGCCAGTTAGCGGGGCCCACAGATACGCAGTATTTT.

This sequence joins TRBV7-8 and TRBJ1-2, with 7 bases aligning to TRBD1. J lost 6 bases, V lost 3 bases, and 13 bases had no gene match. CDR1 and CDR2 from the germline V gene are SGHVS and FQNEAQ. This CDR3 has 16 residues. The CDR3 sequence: CASSLAPRGRRDGYTF. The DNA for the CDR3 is TGTGCCAGCAGCTTGGCCCCGAGGGGGCGCAGGGATGGCTACACCTTC.

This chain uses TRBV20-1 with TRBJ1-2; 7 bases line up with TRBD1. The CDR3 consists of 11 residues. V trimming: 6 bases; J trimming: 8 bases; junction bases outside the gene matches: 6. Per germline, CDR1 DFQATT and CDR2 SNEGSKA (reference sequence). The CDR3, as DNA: TGCAGTGCCGGACAGGATTGGGGCTACACCTTC. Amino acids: CSAGQDWGYTF.

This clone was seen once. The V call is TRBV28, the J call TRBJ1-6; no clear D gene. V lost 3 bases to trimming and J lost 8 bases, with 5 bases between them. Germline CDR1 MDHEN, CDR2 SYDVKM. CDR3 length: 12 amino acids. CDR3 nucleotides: TGTGCCAGCAGTTTGAGCGATTCACCCCTCCACTTT. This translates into CASSLSDSPLHF.

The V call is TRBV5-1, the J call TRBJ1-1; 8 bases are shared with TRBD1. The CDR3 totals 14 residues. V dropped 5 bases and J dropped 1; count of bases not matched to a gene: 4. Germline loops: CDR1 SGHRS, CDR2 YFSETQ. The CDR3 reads CASRSGTGNTEAFF. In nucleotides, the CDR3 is TGCGCCAGCAGATCCGGGACAGGGAACACTGAAGCTTTCTTT.

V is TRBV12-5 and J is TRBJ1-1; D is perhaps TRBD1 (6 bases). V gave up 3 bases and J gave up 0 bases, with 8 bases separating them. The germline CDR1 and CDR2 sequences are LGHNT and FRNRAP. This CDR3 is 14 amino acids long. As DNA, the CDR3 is TGTGCTAGTGGTTTTGGGGGCATGAACACTGAAGCTTTCTTT. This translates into CASGFGGMNTEAFF.

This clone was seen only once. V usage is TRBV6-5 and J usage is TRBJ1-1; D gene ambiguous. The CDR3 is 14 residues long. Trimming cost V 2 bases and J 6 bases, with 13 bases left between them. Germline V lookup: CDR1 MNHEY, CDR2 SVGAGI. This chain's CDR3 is CASSYDVWFAEAFF. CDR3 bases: TGTGCCAGCAGTTACGACGTGTGGTTCGCTGAAGCTTTCTTT.

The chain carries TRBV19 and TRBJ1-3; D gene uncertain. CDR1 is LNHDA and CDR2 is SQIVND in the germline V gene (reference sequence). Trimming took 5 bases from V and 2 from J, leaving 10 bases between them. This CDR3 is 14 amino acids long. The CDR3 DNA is TGTGCCAGTAGTCCTCTGTTCACTGGAAACACCATATATTTT. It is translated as CASSPLFTGNTIYF.

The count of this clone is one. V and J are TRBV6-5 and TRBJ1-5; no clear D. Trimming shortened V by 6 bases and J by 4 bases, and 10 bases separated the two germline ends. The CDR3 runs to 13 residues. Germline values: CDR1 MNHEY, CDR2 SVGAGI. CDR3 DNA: TGTGCCAGCAGGAAAACGACAAATCAGCCCCAGCATTTT. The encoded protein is CASRKTTNQPQHF.

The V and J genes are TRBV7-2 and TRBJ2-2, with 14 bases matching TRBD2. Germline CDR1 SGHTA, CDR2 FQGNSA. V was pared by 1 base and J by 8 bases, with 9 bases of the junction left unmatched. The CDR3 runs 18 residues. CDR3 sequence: CASSLVPSGLAGDGELFF. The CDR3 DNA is TGTGCCAGCAGCTTAGTACCCTCGGGACTAGCGGGAGATGGGGAGCTGTTTTTT.

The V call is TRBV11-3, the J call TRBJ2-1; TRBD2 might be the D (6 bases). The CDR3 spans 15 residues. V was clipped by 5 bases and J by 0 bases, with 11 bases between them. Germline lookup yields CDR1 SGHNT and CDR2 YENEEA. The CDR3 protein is CASSPGRGSYNEQFF. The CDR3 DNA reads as TGTGCCAGCAGCCCCGGGCGGGGCTCCTACAATGAGCAGTTCTTC.

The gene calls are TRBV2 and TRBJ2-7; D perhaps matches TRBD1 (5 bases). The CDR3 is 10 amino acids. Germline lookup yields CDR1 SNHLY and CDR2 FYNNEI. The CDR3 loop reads CGAGIHEQYF. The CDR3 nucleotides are TGTGGAGCAGGGATCCACGAGCAGTACTTC.

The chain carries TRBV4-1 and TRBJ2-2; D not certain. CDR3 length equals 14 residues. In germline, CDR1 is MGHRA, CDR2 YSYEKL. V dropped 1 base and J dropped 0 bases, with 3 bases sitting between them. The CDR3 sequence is CASSQGANTGELFF. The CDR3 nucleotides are TGCGCCAGCAGCCAAGGCGCGAACACCGGGGAGCTGTTTTTT.